A selection of T cell receptor beta chains follows, all from one sample in a study of vaccination and CD4 T cells after COVID-19. Which antigens these TCRs recognize remains unknown. TCRdb redid the calling of the PCR reads with MiXCR, one entry per CDR3 protein. The sample has about 12,000 distinct CDR3 sequences; 60% are singletons. The specimen comprised CD4+ T cells from blood, cultured in vitro, sampled before SARS-CoV-2 vaccination. The receptors come from a human donor who had recovered from COVID-19. CDR3s include the opening cysteine and the closing phenylalanine or tryptophan. For some rows the clone size is stated as once, few or many, or as a class when expanded; others skip it.

>TRBV6-1|-
CASRVAGAITEAFF
>TRBV7-8|few
CASSPSASGQETQYF
>TRBV11-3|-
CASTGGAGEGDTQYF
>TRBV11-3|-
CASSLGPGSNTEAFF
>TRBV5-6|-
CASSGEYEQYF
>TRBV6-2/TRBV6-3|-
CASSSGQKQYQETQYF
>TRBV11-2|-
CASSESRNYNEQFF
>TRBV11-2|-
CASSLESGSGYTF
>TRBV7-9|-
CASSLSWDRGRDTEAFF
>TRBV20-1|-
CSASRGNGNNEKLFF
>TRBV6-4|-
CASSALPGELFF
>TRBV7-2|-
CASSRQGPQPQHF
>TRBV19|few
CASSIVRDQPQHF
>TRBV2|-
CASSPGQANYGYTF
>TRBV10-3|-
CAISGTGGFSGNTIYF